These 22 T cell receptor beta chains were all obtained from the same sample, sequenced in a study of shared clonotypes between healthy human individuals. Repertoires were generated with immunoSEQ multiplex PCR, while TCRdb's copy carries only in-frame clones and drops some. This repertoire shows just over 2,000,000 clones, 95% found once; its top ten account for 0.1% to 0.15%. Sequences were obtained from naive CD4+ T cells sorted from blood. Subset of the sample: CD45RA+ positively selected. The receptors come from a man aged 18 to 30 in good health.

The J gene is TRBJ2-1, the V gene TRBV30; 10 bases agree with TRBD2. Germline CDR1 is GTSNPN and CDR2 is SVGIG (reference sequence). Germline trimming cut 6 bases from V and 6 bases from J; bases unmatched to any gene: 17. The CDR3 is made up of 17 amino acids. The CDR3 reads CACSRGWTSGAGNEQFF. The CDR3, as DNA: TGTGCCTGCTCCAGAGGCTGGACTAGCGGAGCTGGCAATGAGCAGTTCTTC.

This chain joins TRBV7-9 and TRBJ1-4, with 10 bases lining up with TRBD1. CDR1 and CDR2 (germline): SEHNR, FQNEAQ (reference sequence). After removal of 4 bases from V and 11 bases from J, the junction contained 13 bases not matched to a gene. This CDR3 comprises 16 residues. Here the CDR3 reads CASSSDNAGTGVKLFF. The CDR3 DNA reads TGTGCCAGCAGCTCCGATAACGCCGGGACAGGGGTGAAACTGTTTTTT.

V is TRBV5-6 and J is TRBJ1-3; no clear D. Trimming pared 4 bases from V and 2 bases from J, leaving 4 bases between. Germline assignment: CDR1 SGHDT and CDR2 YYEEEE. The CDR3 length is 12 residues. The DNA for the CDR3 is TGTGCCAGCAGCCAGACTGGAAACACCATATATTTT. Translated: CASSQTGNTIYF.

CDR3 sequence (DNA): TGTGCCAGCAGCCCACGACAGGGAGGGGCTGAAGCTTTCTTT. It yields the protein CASSPRQGGAEAFF. The chain has TRBV7-2 and TRBJ1-1; 7 positions match TRBD1. V was pared by 5 bases and J by 6 bases, with 9 bases of the junction left unmatched. Germline V gene sequence: CDR1 SGHTA, CDR2 FQGNSA. This CDR3 spans 14 amino acids.

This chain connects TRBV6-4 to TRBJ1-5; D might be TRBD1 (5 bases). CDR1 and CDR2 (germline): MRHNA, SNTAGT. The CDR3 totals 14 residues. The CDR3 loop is CAGVHYPSNQPQHF. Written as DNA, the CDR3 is TGTGCGGGGGTACACTATCCAAGCAATCAGCCCCAGCATTTT.

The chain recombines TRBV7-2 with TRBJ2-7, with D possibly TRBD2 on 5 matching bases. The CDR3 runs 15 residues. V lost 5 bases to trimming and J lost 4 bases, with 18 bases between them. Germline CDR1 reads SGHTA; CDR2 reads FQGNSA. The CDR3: CASSRTTSKYYEQYF. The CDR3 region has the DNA TGTGCCAGCAGCCGAACAACTAGTAAATATTACGAGCAGTACTTC.

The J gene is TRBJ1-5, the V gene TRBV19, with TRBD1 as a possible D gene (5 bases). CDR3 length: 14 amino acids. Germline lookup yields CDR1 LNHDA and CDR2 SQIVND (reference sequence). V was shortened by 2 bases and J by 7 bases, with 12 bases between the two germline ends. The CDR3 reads CASSILVGGQPQHF. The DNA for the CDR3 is TGTGCCAGTAGTATACTGGTCGGGGGACAGCCCCAGCATTTT.

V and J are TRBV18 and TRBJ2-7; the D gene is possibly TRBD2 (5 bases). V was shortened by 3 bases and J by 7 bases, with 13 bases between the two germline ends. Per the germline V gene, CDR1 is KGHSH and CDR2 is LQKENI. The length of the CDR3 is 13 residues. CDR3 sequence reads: CASSPIDTGEQYF. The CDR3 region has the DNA TGTGCCAGCTCACCGATAGATACGGGGGAGCAGTACTTC.

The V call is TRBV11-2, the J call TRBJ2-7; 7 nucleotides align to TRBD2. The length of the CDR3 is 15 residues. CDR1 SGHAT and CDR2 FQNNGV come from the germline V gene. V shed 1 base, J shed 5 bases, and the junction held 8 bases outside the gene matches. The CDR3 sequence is CASSLGGLGQNEQYF. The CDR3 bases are TGTGCCAGCAGCTTAGGAGGACTAGGGCAGAACGAGCAGTACTTC.

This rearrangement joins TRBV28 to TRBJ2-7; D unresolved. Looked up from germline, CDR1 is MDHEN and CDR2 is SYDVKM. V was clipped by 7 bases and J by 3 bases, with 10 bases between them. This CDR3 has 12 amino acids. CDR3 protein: CASTKSLYEQYF. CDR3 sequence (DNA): TGTGCCAGCACCAAGTCCCTCTACGAGCAGTACTTC.

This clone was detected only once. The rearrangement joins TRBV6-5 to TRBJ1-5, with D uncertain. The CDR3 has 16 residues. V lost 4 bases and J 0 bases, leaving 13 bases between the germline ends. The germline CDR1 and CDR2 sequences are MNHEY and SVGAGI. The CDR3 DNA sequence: TGTGCCAGCAGTTTCGATCCATCCTATAGCAATCAGCCCCAGCATTTT. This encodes CASSFDPSYSNQPQHF.

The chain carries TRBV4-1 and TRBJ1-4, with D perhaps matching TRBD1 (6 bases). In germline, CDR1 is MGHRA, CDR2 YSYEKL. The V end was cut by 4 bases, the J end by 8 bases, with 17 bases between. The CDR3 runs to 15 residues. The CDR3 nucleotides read TGCGCCAGCAGCCCCGGATCAGGGGATAGGGAAAAACTGTTTTTT. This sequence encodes CASSPGSGDREKLFF.

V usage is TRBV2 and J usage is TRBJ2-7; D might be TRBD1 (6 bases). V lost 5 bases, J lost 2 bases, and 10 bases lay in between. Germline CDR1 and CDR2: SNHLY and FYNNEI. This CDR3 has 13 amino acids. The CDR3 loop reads CASSRTVPYEQYF. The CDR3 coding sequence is TGTGCCAGCAGTAGGACAGTTCCCTACGAGCAGTACTTC.

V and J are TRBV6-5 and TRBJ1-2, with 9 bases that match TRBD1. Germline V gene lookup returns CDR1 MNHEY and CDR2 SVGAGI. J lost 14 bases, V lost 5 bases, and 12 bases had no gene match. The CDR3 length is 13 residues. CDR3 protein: CASSTGTGRSLTF. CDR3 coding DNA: TGTGCCAGCAGTACCGGGACAGGGAGGAGTTTAACCTTC.

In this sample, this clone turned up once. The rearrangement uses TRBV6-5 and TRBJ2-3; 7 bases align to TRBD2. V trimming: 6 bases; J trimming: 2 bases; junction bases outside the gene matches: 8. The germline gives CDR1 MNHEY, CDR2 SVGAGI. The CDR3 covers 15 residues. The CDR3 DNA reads TGTGCCAGCAGGAGATCTAGCGGCAACACAGATACGCAGTATTTT. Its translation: CASRRSSGNTDTQYF.

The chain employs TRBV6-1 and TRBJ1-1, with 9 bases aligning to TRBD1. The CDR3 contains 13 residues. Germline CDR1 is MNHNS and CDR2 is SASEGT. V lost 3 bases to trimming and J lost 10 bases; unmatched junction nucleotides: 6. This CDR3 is CASSDTDRGGAFF. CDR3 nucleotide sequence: TGTGCCAGCAGTGACACCGACAGGGGGGGAGCTTTCTTT.

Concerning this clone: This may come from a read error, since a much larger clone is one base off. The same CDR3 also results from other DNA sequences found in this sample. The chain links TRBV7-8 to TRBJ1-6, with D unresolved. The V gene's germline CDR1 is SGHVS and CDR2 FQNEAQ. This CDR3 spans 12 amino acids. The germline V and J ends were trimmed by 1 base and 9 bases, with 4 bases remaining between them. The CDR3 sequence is CASSLVGSPLHF. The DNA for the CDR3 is TGTGCCAGCAGCTTAGTTGGTTCACCCCTCCACTTT.

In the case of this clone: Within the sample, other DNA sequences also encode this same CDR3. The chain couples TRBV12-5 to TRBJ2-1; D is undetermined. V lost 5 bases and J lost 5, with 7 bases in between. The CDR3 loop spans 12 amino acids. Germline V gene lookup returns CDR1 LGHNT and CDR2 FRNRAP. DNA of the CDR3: TGTGCTAGTGGTCCGACTGACAATGAGCAGTTCTTC. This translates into CASGPTDNEQFF.

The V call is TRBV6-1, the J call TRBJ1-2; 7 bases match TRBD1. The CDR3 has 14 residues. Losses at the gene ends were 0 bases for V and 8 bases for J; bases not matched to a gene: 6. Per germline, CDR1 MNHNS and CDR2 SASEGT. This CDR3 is CASSEAGGPRGYTF. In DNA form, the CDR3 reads TGTGCCAGCAGTGAAGCAGGGGGCCCTCGAGGCTACACCTTC.

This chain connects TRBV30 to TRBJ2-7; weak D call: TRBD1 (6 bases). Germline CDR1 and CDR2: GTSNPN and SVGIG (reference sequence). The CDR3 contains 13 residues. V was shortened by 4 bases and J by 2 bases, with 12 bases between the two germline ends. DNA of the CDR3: TGTGCCTGGAACCGGGACACCCCCTACGAGCAGTACTTC. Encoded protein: CAWNRDTPYEQYF. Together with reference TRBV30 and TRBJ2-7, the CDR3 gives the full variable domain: SQTIHQWPATLVQPVGSPLSLECTVEGTSNPNLYWYRQAAGRGLQLLFYSVGIGQISSEVPQNLSASRPQDRQFILSSKKLLLSDSGFYLCAWNRDTPYEQYFGPGTRLTVT.

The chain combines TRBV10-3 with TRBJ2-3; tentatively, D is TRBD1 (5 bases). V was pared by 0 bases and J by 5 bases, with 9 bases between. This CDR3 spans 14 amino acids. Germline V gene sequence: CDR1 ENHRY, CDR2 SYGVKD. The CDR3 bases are TGTGCCATCAGTGAGTCTCAGGGCGGAGATACGCAGTATTTT. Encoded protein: CAISESQGGDTQYF.

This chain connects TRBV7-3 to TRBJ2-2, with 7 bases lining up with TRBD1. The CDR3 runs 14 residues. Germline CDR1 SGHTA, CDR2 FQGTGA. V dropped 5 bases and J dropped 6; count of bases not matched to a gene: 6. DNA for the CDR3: TGTGCCAGCAGCCGACGACAGGGCGCCGGGGAGCTGTTTTTT. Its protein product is CASSRRQGAGELFF.